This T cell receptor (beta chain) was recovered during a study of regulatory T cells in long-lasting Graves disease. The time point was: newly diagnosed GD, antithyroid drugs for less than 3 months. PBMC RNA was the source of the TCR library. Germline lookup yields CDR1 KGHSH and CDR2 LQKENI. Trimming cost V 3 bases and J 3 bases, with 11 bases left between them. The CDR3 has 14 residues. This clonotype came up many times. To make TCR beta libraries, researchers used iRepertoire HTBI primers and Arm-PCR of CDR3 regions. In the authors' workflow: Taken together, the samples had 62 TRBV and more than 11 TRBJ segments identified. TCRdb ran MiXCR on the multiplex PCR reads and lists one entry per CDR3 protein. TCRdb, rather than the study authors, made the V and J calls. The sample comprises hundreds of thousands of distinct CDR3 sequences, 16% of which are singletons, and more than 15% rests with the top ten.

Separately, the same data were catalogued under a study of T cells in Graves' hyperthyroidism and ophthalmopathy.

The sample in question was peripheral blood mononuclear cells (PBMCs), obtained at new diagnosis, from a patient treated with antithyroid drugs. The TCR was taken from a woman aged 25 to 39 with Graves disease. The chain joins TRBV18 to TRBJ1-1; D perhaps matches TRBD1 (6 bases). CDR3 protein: CASSPTGADTEAFF. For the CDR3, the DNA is TGTGCCAGCTCACCCACGGGGGCGGACACTGAAGCTTTCTTT.